The 9 T cell receptor beta chains given below trace back to one sample, sequenced in a study of T cell clonality in common variable immunodeficiency (dated by TCRdb to 2014 to 2015). Libraries were built with the immunoSEQ multiplex PCR assay. TCRdb stores this immuneACCESS table with in-frame sequences only. Part of the clones is absent; in the studies checked, under half of the shortfall reflects unresolved V genes, and no reason is known for the rest. For this sample the table reports tens of thousands of clones, with no clone seen just once. The top ten clonotypes cover approximately 1.5% of the sample. The sequencing sample was made of peripheral blood mononuclear cells. These receptors all come from a person aged 18 to 75 in good health.

In this sample, this clone turned up many times. The CDR3 goes on 3 residues after the read ends, and that part is filled in from the germline J gene. The chain combines TRBV19 with TRBJ2-1, with TRBD2 identical over 9 bases. This CDR3 spans 14 amino acids. J gave up 4 bases and V 3 bases, and 1 base lay outside the gene matches. Germline lookup yields CDR1 LNHDA and CDR2 SQIVND (reference sequence). Here the CDR3 reads CASSMTSGYNEQFF. CDR3 DNA, as far as it was read: TGTGCCAGTAGTATGACTAGCGGATACAATGAG. The full variable domain, its missing parts supplied by reference TRBV19 and TRBJ2-1, is DGGITQSPKYLFRKEGQNVTLSCEQNLNHDAMYWYRQDPGQGLRLIYYSQIVNDFQKGDIAEGYSVSREKKESFPLTVTSAQKNPTAFYLCASSMTSGYNEQFFGPGTRLTVL.

This clone has a count of ten or more. The CDR3 end lies 3 residues beyond the end of the read and is filled in from the germline J gene. V and J are TRBV12-3 or TRBV12-4 and TRBJ2-3; the D is unclear. V was shortened by 6 bases and J by 4 bases, with 8 bases between the two germline ends. This CDR3 comprises 12 residues. CDR3 region: CASSRIPDTQYF. CDR3 bases read: TGTGCCAGCAGCCGTATCCCAGATACG.

About this clone: Read coverage stops 3 residues before the CDR3 terminus; the germline J gene supplies the remainder. This rearrangement joins TRBV5-1 to TRBJ2-1, with 8 bases identical to TRBD1. The CDR3 spans 15 residues. V dropped 1 base and J dropped 7; count of bases not matched to a gene: 7. Germline V CDR1 and CDR2: SGHRS, YFSETQ. The part of the CDR3 DNA that was read is TGCGCCAGCAGCTTGCGACAGGGGCATGGTAATGAG. Translated: CASSLRQGHGNE. The whole CDR3 protein is CASSLRQGHGNEQFF.

This clone was seen many times. The read gets to within 3 residues of the CDR3 end, and the germline J gene fills in the rest. The V call is TRBV29-1, the J call TRBJ1-4; TRBD1 matches 12 bases. The germline V gene encodes CDR1 SQVTM and CDR2 ANQGSEA. The length of the CDR3 is 13 residues. Trimming took 4 bases from V and 8 from J; bases not matched to a gene: 2. This CDR3 reads CSVGDRGHEKLFF. Incomplete CDR3 DNA: TGCAGCGTTGGGGACAGGGGGCACGAAAAA.

This clone has a handful of counts. CDR3 DNA, as far as it was read: TGTGCCAGCAGTCAGCGGAAGAGCTCCTACAATGAC. Amino acid sequence: CASSQRKSSYND. The CDR3 in full is CASSQRKSSYNDYTF. The V gene is TRBV6-2 or TRBV6-3, the J gene TRBJ1-2; no definite D call. The CDR3 goes on 3 residues after the read ends, and that part is filled in from the germline J gene. There are 15 residues in the CDR3. Looked up from germline, CDR1 is MNHEY and CDR2 is SVGEGT.

Ten or more counts support this clone. Read sequence stops 3 residues before the CDR3 end, and the germline J gene provides the missing end. The chain links TRBV20-1 to TRBJ1-5; tentatively, D is TRBD1 (5 bases). The V end was cut by 2 bases, the J end by 2 bases, with 10 bases between. Germline assignment: CDR1 DFQATT and CDR2 SNEGSKA (reference sequence). This CDR3 has 14 amino acids. The sequenced part of the CDR3 DNA is TGCAGTGCTAGACAGGGAAACGGCAATCAGCCC. It specifies CSARQGNGNQP. The whole CDR3 protein is CSARQGNGNQPQHF.

This clone was seen many times. The read terminates 3 residues before the CDR3 end, so the remaining end is supplied by the germline J gene. The chain recombines TRBV5-1 with TRBJ1-3; 7 bases agree with TRBD1. In germline, CDR1 is SGHRS, CDR2 YFSETQ. The CDR3 covers 14 residues. V was pared by 8 bases and J by 0 bases, with 5 bases of the junction left unmatched. This chain's CDR3 is CASSGGTSGNTIYF. The DNA read from the CDR3 is TGCGCCAGTTCAGGGGGTACCTCTGGAAACACC.

This clone was found many times. CDR3 bases read: TGTGCCAGCAGTCCCTGGGACATTCGAAACACC. This codes for CASSPWDIRNT. The whole CDR3 protein is CASSPWDIRNTIYF. V gene TRBV12-3 or TRBV12-4 combines with J gene TRBJ1-3; possible D gene TRBD1, 6 bases. The CDR3 is cut off 3 residues early in the read; its end comes from the germline J gene. V dropped 5 bases and J dropped 5 bases, with 13 bases sitting between them. CDR3 length equals 14 residues.

This clone was seen at least ten times. The missing CDR3 end, 3 residues past where the read stops, is filled in from the germline J gene. V gene TRBV28 combines with J gene TRBJ2-7; the match to TRBD1 covers 7 bases. J gave up 3 bases and V 3 bases, and 5 bases lay outside the gene matches. The CDR3 has 14 amino acids. The germline V gene encodes CDR1 MDHEN and CDR2 SYDVKM. CDR3: CASSLRQGVYEQYF. The sequenced CDR3 bases are TGTGCCAGCAGTTTGCGGCAGGGGGTCTACGAG.